The 19 T cell receptor beta chains presented below share a single source sample, sequenced in a study of chemoradiotherapy in HPV16-positive cancers. The data were produced by immunoSEQ multiplex PCR, yet TCRdb's version contains in-frame clones alone and is incomplete. This table holds 1,500 to 2,000 clones, more than 70% found once. The input for sequencing was tumor tissue, taken from a patient who underwent chemoradiotherapy. The source of these receptors is a human donor with HPV-associated anogenital cancer.

The chain is built from TRBV6-5 and TRBJ2-7; 7 bases align to TRBD1. This CDR3 comprises 12 residues. Germline CDR1 and CDR2: MNHEY and SVGAGI. Trimming cost V 8 bases and J 3 bases; bases outside gene matches: 4. This CDR3 is CASRTGVYEQYF. CDR3 coding DNA: TGTGCCAGCCGTACAGGGGTCTACGAGCAGTACTTC.

The chain links TRBV27 to TRBJ1-6, with 7 bases identical to TRBD1. The germline V gene encodes CDR1 MNHEY and CDR2 SMNVEV (reference sequence). The CDR3 is 15 amino acids. Trimming removed 4 bases from V and 5 bases from J; junction bases left unmatched: 5. The CDR3 reads CASSWGTVNNSPLHF. The CDR3 DNA reads TGTGCCAGCAGTTGGGGGACAGTGAATAATTCACCCCTCCACTTT.

This rearrangement joins TRBV6-1 to TRBJ2-3, with TRBD1 identical over 7 bases. This CDR3 spans 16 amino acids. The J segment lost 1 base and the V segment lost 1 base, leaving 5 bases of the junction unmatched. Germline lookup yields CDR1 MNHNS and CDR2 SASEGT. CDR3 in DNA: TGTGCCAGCAGTGAAGACCCTGGACAGGGCACAGATACGCAGTATTTT. Translating it yields CASSEDPGQGTDTQYF.

This clone was found a few times. The V call is TRBV4-1, the J call TRBJ2-1; 13 bases line up with TRBD2. CDR1 and CDR2 (germline): MGHRA, YSYEKL. V trimming: 6 bases; J trimming: 5 bases; junction bases outside the gene matches: 4. The CDR3 covers 15 residues. CDR3 nucleotides: TGCGCCAGCAGGTTCGGACTAGCGGGGGACAATGAGCAGTTCTTC. Translating gives CASRFGLAGDNEQFF.

This clone was seen only a few times. This sequence joins TRBV19 and TRBJ1-2; D ambiguous. The V gene's germline CDR1 is LNHDA and CDR2 SQIVND (reference sequence). V shed 7 bases and J shed 6 bases, with 21 bases lying between them. The CDR3 is 15 amino acids. CDR3 sequence (DNA): TGTGCCAGTAATTTCGGCTCCCCGCGCTCGCATGGCTACACCTTC. This translates into CASNFGSPRSHGYTF.

The chain links TRBV6-1 to TRBJ2-2; D might be TRBD1 (6 bases). The germline V gene encodes CDR1 MNHNS and CDR2 SASEGT. Trimming removed 5 bases from V and 6 bases from J, with 13 bases in between. The CDR3 spans 14 residues. The CDR3 DNA follows: TGTGCCAGCAGTCCTAGGACAGTATCCGGGGAGCTGTTTTTT. Amino acid sequence: CASSPRTVSGELFF.

The chain combines TRBV11-2 with TRBJ2-3, with TRBD2 identical over 12 bases. The CDR3 consists of 16 residues. Trimming removed 5 bases from V and 5 bases from J; junction bases left unmatched: 8. Germline CDR1 and CDR2: SGHAT and FQNNGV. DNA of the CDR3: TGTGCCAGCAGCGGGAGACTAGCGGGAGTTATAGATACGCAGTATTTT. The encoded protein is CASSGRLAGVIDTQYF.

The rearrangement uses TRBV7-8 and TRBJ2-7; either TRBD1 or TRBD2 may supply D (6 bases each). The CDR3 covers 17 residues. Germline CDR1 and CDR2: SGHVS and FQNEAQ. V lost 1 base to trimming and J lost 3 bases, with 19 bases between them. Written as DNA, the CDR3 is TGTGCCAGCAGCTTAGGATGGGGGGCCAGGACCCACTACGAGCAGTACTTC. This codes for CASSLGWGARTHYEQYF. Full variable domain (missing parts from reference TRBV7-8 and TRBJ2-7): GAGVSQSPRYKVAKRGQDVALRCDPISGHVSLFWYQQALGQGPEFLTYFQNEAQLDKSGLPSDRFFAERPEGSVSTLKIQRTQQEDSAVYLCASSLGWGARTHYEQYFGPGTRLTVT.

V gene TRBV5-1 combines with J gene TRBJ2-5; the D is unclear. Germline V CDR1 and CDR2: SGHRS, YFSETQ. Trimming took 1 base from V and 4 from J, leaving 8 bases between them. CDR3 size: 13 residues. CDR3 nucleotides: TGCGCCAGCAGCTTGACCCCCCCAGAGACCCAGTACTTC. Translation gives CASSLTPPETQYF.

V usage is TRBV6-7 and J usage is TRBJ1-1; D may be TRBD1 (6 bases). TRBV6-7 is filed as an ORF, its function uncertain. This CDR3 is 14 amino acids long. V was trimmed by 6 bases and J by 1 base, leaving 12 bases between them. The CDR3 DNA reads TGTGCCAGCAGACAGGGTGAAAAGAACACTGAAGCTTTCTTT. Its translation is CASRQGEKNTEAFF.

This chain joins TRBV11-1 and TRBJ2-1; D may be TRBD1 (6 bases). In germline, CDR1 is SGHAT, CDR2 FQDESV (reference sequence). V gave up 4 bases and J gave up 10 bases, with 26 bases separating them. The CDR3 runs 17 residues. This chain's CDR3 is CASSSRSQGIRVLEQFF. CDR3 in DNA: TGTGCCAGCAGCTCACGATCACAGGGTATCCGGGTCCTAGAGCAGTTCTTC.

The gene calls are TRBV6-1 and TRBJ1-1; TRBD1 is a possible D gene (5 bases). Germline lookup yields CDR1 MNHNS and CDR2 SASEGT. With 6 bases removed from V and 11 bases from J, the gap between germline ends came to 19 bases. The length of the CDR3 is 13 residues. CDR3 bases: TGTGCCAGCAGAGGGGACGGCCTAAACCAGGCTTTCTTT. It yields the protein CASRGDGLNQAFF.

The genes are TRBV5-1 and TRBJ1-4; D unclear. The length of the CDR3 is 15 residues. Per germline, CDR1 SGHRS and CDR2 YFSETQ. V was shortened by 0 bases and J by 3 bases, with 9 bases between the two germline ends. The CDR3 bases are TGCGCCAGCAGCTTGGGAGGGTCAGCTAATGAAAAACTGTTTTTT. This translates into CASSLGGSANEKLFF.

V and J are TRBV4-3 and TRBJ2-2; perhaps D is TRBD1 or TRBD2 (5 bases each). There are 14 residues in the CDR3. The ends were cut back, 0 bases at V and 8 bases at J, with 10 bases in the middle. CDR1 is LGHNA, CDR2 YSLEER, per germline. The CDR3, as DNA: TGCGCCAGCAGCCAAGATCGGGGCAGGGGGGAGCTGTTTTTT. Translation gives CASSQDRGRGELFF.

As DNA, the CDR3 is TGTGCCAGCAGCCCCGGGGGGCAAAGCACAGATACGCAGTATTTT. Translating it yields CASSPGGQSTDTQYF. The genes are TRBV13 and TRBJ2-3, with D tentatively TRBD2 (7 bases). The CDR3 loop spans 15 amino acids. V was pared by 5 bases and J by 0 bases, with 12 bases between. CDR1 is PRHDT, CDR2 FYEKMQ, per germline (reference sequence).

CDR3 bases: TGCGCCAGCAGTGAGAGAGACAGGGGGGTGAACACTGAAGCTTTCTTT. It is translated as CASSERDRGVNTEAFF. The chain couples TRBV10-2 to TRBJ1-1; 9 positions agree with TRBD1. Per the germline V gene, CDR1 is WSHSY and CDR2 is SAAADI. V dropped 2 bases and J dropped 0; count of bases not matched to a gene: 4. This CDR3 spans 16 amino acids.

The chain recombines TRBV6-5 with TRBJ1-1, with a tentative D call TRBD1 (5 bases). This CDR3 region has 15 residues. With 7 bases removed from V and 2 bases from J, the gap between germline ends came to 17 bases. Germline V lookup: CDR1 MNHEY, CDR2 SVGAGI. CDR3 in DNA: TGTGCCAGCACCCAGACGTACCGGGACAACACTGAAGCTTTCTTT. The encoded protein is CASTQTYRDNTEAFF.

The chain is built from TRBV19 and TRBJ2-7, with 8 bases lining up with TRBD1. J lost 2 bases, V lost 4 bases, and 1 base had no gene match. Germline lookup yields CDR1 LNHDA and CDR2 SQIVND (reference sequence). The CDR3 runs 13 residues. The CDR3 nucleotides are TGTGCCAGTAGTAAGGGACAGGCCTACGAGCAGTACTTC. Protein sequence: CASSKGQAYEQYF.

The chain joins TRBV19 to TRBJ2-7; 8 bases agree with TRBD1. V lost 6 bases to trimming and J lost 0 bases; unmatched junction nucleotides: 7. The CDR3 loop spans 15 amino acids. The V gene's germline CDR1 is LNHDA and CDR2 SQIVND (reference sequence). The CDR3 loop reads CASRQGDSHSYEQYF. The CDR3, as DNA: TGTGCCAGTAGACAGGGGGATTCCCACTCCTACGAGCAGTACTTC.